This paragraph reports one T cell receptor beta chain. The antigen is unknown. This entry comes from a study of long-term antiretroviral therapy in people with HIV. The J segment lost 4 bases and the V segment lost 4 bases, leaving 12 bases of the junction unmatched. This CDR3 has 16 amino acids. CDR1 is SEHNR and CDR2 is FQNEAQ in the germline V gene (reference sequence). The immunoSEQ assay was v3.0, run at survey level. Some clones are missing from TCRdb's copy, which holds only in-frame ones; the method was immunoSEQ multiplex PCR. The table has more than 10,000 clones, under 85% seen once. Study-wide findings and caveats: Clonal populations expanded prior to ART predominated within the repertoire at all time points.

At least one PBMC sample before ART and at least two after were required. Among participants with HIV, every one received treatment in the United States. This sequence originates from a man between 40 and 49 years old with HIV. The rearrangement joins TRBV7-9 to TRBJ1-2; 7 bases fit TRBD1. This specimen was unsorted PBMCs, taken 3.4 years after starting antiretroviral therapy. CDR3 DNA sequence: TGTGCCAGCAGCTGGGCCGACAGGGTGATCGCCTATGGCTACACCTTC. Amino acids: CASSWADRVIAYGYTF. The full variable domain, with the rest looked up from reference TRBV7-9 and TRBJ1-2, is DTGVSQNPRHKITKRGQNVTFRCDPISEHNRLYWYRQTLGQGPEFLTYFQNEAQLEKSRLLSDRFSAERPKGSFSTLEIQRTEQGDSAMYLCASSWADRVIAYGYTFGSGTRLTVV.